Given below is one T cell receptor beta chain in context. The data originate from a study of shared clonotypes between healthy human individuals. Turning to the study itself: Each donor had three CD4 naive, three CD4 memory, two CD8 naive and one CD8 memory plate.

The CDR3 runs 15 residues. Between the trimmed V and J ends, which lost 3 bases and 0 bases, there was a span of 6 bases. Germline V lookup: CDR1 SNHLY, CDR2 FYNNEI. The authors distributed each subset's genomic DNA evenly over several immunoSEQ plates. Sequencing used immunoSEQ multiplex PCR; TCRdb keeps in-frame clones, though not all of them. The repertoire holds about 1.1 million clones, with around 82% as singletons. The sample was memory CD4+ T cells from PBMCs. The subset: CD45RA-negative fraction. This sequence originates from a man aged 18 to 30 in good health. Some clones in this sample may be carry-over from other donors' samples. The chain is built from TRBV2 and TRBJ2-6; D remains ambiguous. CDR3 protein: CASSDSFSGANVLTF. The CDR3, as DNA: TGTGCCAGCAGTGACTCGTTCTCTGGGGCCAACGTCCTGACTTTC.